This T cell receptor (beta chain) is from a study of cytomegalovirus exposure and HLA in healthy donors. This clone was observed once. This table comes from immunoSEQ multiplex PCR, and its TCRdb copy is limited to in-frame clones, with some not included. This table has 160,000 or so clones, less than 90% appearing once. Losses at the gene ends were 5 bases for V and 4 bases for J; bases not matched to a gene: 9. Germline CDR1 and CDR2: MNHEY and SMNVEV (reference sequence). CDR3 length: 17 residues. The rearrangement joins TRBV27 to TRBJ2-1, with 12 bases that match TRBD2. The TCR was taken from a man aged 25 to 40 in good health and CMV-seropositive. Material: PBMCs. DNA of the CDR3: TGTGCCAGCAGTGGGTGGACTAGCGGGACCCATTACAATGAGCAGTTCTTC. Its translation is CASSGWTSGTHYNEQFF.